The clone carrying this T cell receptor (beta chain) was seen repeatedly, ten times or more. Time point here: newly diagnosed GD, antithyroid drugs for less than 3 months. TCR sequences were obtained from RNA taken from PBMCs. The sample comes from a study of regulatory T cells in long-lasting Graves disease. This CDR3 is 13 amino acids long. With 4 bases removed from V and 4 bases from J, the gap between germline ends came to 9 bases. CDR1 KGHDR and CDR2 SFDVKD come from the germline V gene. Combining iRepertoire HTBI primers with Arm-PCR of CDR3 regions, the authors built TCR beta libraries. TCRdb independently ran MiXCR on the multiplex PCR reads; one entry per CDR3 protein. Of 410,000 or so distinct CDR3 sequences listed, more than 13% were seen once; the top ten hold approximately 15%. The data were also submitted as part of a second study, on T cells in Graves' hyperthyroidism and ophthalmopathy.

This TCR derives from a woman in her 30s with Graves disease. The rearrangement links TRBV24-1 to TRBJ2-5; possibly TRBD2 for D (6 bases). The sequenced sample was peripheral blood mononuclear cells (PBMCs), obtained at new diagnosis, from a patient treated with antithyroid drugs. The CDR3 sequence is CATSEAGRETQYF. The CDR3 DNA is TGTGCCACCAGTGAGGCGGGACGAGAGACCCAGTACTTC.